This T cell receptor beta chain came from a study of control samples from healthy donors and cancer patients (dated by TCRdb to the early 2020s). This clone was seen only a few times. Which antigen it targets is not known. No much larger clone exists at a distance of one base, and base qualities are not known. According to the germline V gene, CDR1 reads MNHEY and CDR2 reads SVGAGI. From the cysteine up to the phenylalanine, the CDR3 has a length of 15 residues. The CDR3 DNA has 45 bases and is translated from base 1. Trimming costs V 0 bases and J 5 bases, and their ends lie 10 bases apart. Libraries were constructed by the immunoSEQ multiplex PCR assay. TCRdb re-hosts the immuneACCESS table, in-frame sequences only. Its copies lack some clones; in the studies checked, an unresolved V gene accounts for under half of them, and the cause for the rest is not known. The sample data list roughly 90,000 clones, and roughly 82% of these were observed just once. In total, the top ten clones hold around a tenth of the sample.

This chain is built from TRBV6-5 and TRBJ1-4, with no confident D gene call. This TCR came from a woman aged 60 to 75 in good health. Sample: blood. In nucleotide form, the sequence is TGTGCCAGCAGTTACTCGGTCAGAAACAATGAAAAACTGTTTTTT. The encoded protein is CASSYSVRNNEKLFF.